The 26 T cell receptor beta chains given below trace back to one sample, sequenced in a study of CDR3 diversity in severe acne. MiXCR, applied by TCRdb to the PCR reads, yields one record per CDR3 protein. The table includes over 100,000 distinct CDR3 sequences, roughly 51% detected once. Sequenced sample: blood. These receptors came from a male donor with acne.

This clonotype showed up just once. The chain has TRBV10-3 and TRBJ2-2; a possible D gene is TRBD1 (6 bases). CDR1 and CDR2 from the germline V gene are ENHRY and SYGVKD. V shed 10 bases and J shed 6 bases, with 18 bases lying between them. The CDR3 runs to 14 residues. The DNA of the CDR3 is TGTGCCAGCACCCTCCGACAGGTTTCCGGGGAGCTGTTTTTT. This codes for CASTLRQVSGELFF.

CDR3 protein: CASSLAAGGKYGYTF. The DNA of the CDR3 is TGTGCCAGCAGCTTAGCGGCAGGGGGCAAGTATGGCTACACCTTC. This chain connects TRBV4-2 to TRBJ1-2, with 8 positions matching TRBD1. The CDR3 covers 15 residues. The ends lost 5 bases at V and 5 bases at J; junction bases unmatched: 10. Per the germline V gene, CDR1 is LGHNA and CDR2 is YNFKEQ.

The J gene is TRBJ2-5, the V gene TRBV9; possibly TRBD2 for D (7 bases). The CDR3 runs to 14 residues. The V end lost 2 bases, the J end lost 4 bases, and 12 bases lay between the germline ends. The V gene's germline CDR1 is SGDLS and CDR2 YYNGEE. In DNA, the CDR3 is TGTGCCAGCAGCGTGTGGGGGGGCATAGAGACCCAGTACTTC. It translates to CASSVWGGIETQYF.

This clonotype was seen only a few times. The junction departs from germline at one end; a sequencing error may be responsible. The chain links TRBV2 to TRBJ2-7, with TRBD2 matching 11 bases. Germline V lookup: CDR1 SNHLY, CDR2 FYNNEI. CDR3 length: 15 residues. The CDR3 here is CASSYSGRAPGELYF. CDR3 nucleotide sequence: TGTGCCAGCAGTTATAGCGGGAGGGCCCCCGGGGAGCTGTACTTC.

This rearrangement joins TRBV29-1 to TRBJ1-5, with D unresolved. Trimming shortened V by 7 bases and J by 9 bases, and 22 bases separated the two germline ends. In germline, CDR1 is SQVTM, CDR2 ANQGSEA. This CDR3 region has 14 residues. CDR3 sequence (DNA): TGCAGCGGCTTCCTCTCCCTCTTAGGTGGGCCCCAGCATTTT. Translated: CSGFLSLLGGPQHF. Full variable domain (missing parts from reference TRBV29-1 and TRBJ1-5): SAVISQKPSRDICQRGTSLTIQCQVDSQVTMMFWYRQQPGQSLTLIATANQGSEATYESGFVIDKFPISRPNLTFSTLTVSNMSPEDSSIYLCSGFLSLLGGPQHFGDGTRLSIL.

The chain has TRBV20-1 and TRBJ2-5; 14 bases agree with TRBD2. Trimming took 5 bases from V and 3 from J; bases not matched to a gene: 5. Germline V lookup: CDR1 DFQATT, CDR2 SNEGSKA (reference sequence). The CDR3 extends over 15 amino acids. The CDR3 coding sequence is TGCAGTGCTCTGGGGACTAGCGGGAGAAAAGAGACCCAGTACTTC. This translates into CSALGTSGRKETQYF.

About this clonotype: Since no conserved phenylalanine or tryptophan closes the CDR3, a read error is the likely cause. The genes are TRBV7-2 and TRBJ1-1; D call uncertain. This CDR3 is built from 13 residues. The germline gives CDR1 SGHTA, CDR2 FQGNSA. The CDR3 loop is CASSPRPNTGAFL. CDR3 sequence (DNA): TGTGCCAGCAGCCCGCGACCCAACACTGGAGCTTTCCTT.

This clonotype was seen ten or more times. The chain employs TRBV11-2 and TRBJ1-1; the D is unclear. Per the germline V gene, CDR1 is SGHAT and CDR2 is FQNNGV. The CDR3 has 13 amino acids. V lost 6 bases and J 1 base, leaving 9 bases between the germline ends. CDR3 amino acids: CASSIWGNTEAFF. Written as DNA, the CDR3 is TGTGCCAGCAGTATTTGGGGGAACACTGAAGCTTTCTTT.

This chain links TRBV20-1 with TRBJ2-7, with 10 bases matching TRBD1. CDR1 and CDR2 from the germline V gene are DFQATT and SNEGSKA (reference sequence). The CDR3 is 13 amino acids. V gave up 1 base and J gave up 6 bases; unmatched junction bases: 3. The CDR3 coding sequence is TGCAGTGCTAGAGCGAGGACAGGGGGCGAGCAGTACTTC. Translating it yields CSARARTGGEQYF.

The chain employs TRBV2 and TRBJ1-6; D is ambiguous. CDR1 is SNHLY and CDR2 is FYNNEI in the germline V gene. V lost 7 bases to trimming and J lost 0 bases, with 7 bases between them. The CDR3 contains 14 residues. The CDR3 loop is CASTPSSYNSPLHF. In DNA form, the CDR3 reads TGTGCCAGCACGCCAAGCTCCTATAATTCACCCCTCCACTTT.

The V gene is TRBV6-1, the J gene TRBJ1-1; D is perhaps TRBD1 (6 bases). Trimming removed 5 bases at V and 9 bases at J, with 13 bases between. Germline CDR1 and CDR2: MNHNS and SASEGT. This CDR3 spans 12 amino acids. The CDR3 nucleotides are TGTGCCAGCAGTAATACAGGGTACAAAGCTTTCTTT. Amino acid sequence: CASSNTGYKAFF.

This clonotype was counted at least ten times. V and J are TRBV25-1 and TRBJ1-5; perhaps TRBD1 as D (6 bases). Trimming cost V 3 bases and J 6 bases, with 9 bases left between them. This CDR3 is 13 amino acids long. CDR1 and CDR2 (germline): MGHDK, SYGVNS. The CDR3 DNA follows: TGTGCCAGCAGTGATGGAGGGGGTCAGCCCCAGCATTTT. The encoded protein is CASSDGGGQPQHF.

V and J are TRBV10-1 and TRBJ1-2, with 9 bases lining up with TRBD1. CDR3 length equals 15 residues. The junction had 5 bases not matched to a gene; V was cut back by 2 bases and J by 4 bases. The germline gives CDR1 WNHNN, CDR2 SYGVQD (reference sequence). CDR3 sequence: CASSETRTGVYGYTF. The CDR3 nucleotides read TGCGCCAGCAGTGAGACCCGGACAGGGGTCTATGGCTACACCTTC.

In this sample, this clonotype turned up a few times. It is likely a read error, because the conserved phenylalanine at the end of the CDR3 is missing. This chain joins TRBV7-9 and TRBJ1-6; 7 bases agree with TRBD1. CDR3 length: 14 residues. The germline V gene encodes CDR1 SEHNR and CDR2 FQNEAQ (reference sequence). Trimming removed 11 bases from V and 5 bases from J; junction bases left unmatched: 9. The CDR3 is CAGGGTDNNSPLHS. The CDR3 DNA sequence: TGTGCCGGGGGTGGGACAGACAATAATTCACCCCTCCACTCT.

As to this clonotype: The CDR3 end shows no conserved phenylalanine or tryptophan, and so a read error is likely. The DNA is left out, because the CDR3 cannot be placed on it with certainty; the CDR3 is given as TCRdb lists it. V gene TRBV7-9 combines with J gene TRBJ2-7. Inclusive of both ends, the CDR3 amounts to 9 amino acids. Germline CDR1 and CDR2: SEHNR and FQNEAQ (reference sequence). CDR3 sequence reads: CASSSFLIS.

The V gene is TRBV15, the J gene TRBJ1-4; no clear D gene. The CDR3 consists of 13 residues. Trimming took off 11 bases at V and 3 bases at J, with 13 bases between the two ends. Germline-derived CDR1 and CDR2 are LNHNV and YYDKDF (reference sequence). CDR3 coding DNA: TGTGCCCTGAGAGATGGGCCTAATGAAAAACTGTTTTTT. Translating it yields CALRDGPNEKLFF.

By its share, this clonotype is medium-sized. V gene TRBV7-2 combines with J gene TRBJ2-3; the match to TRBD2 covers 7 bases. Losses at the gene ends were 1 base for V and 2 bases for J; bases not matched to a gene: 3. The CDR3 runs 15 residues. Germline-derived CDR1 and CDR2 are SGHTA and FQGNSA. This chain's CDR3 is CASSLVLAATDTQYF. The CDR3, as DNA: TGTGCCAGCAGCTTAGTCCTAGCGGCCACAGATACGCAGTATTTT.

This clonotype was counted at least ten times. V and J are TRBV30 and TRBJ2-3, with D perhaps matching TRBD1 (6 bases). The CDR3 has 15 residues. Trimming removed 7 bases at V and 0 bases at J, with 17 bases between. Germline V CDR1 and CDR2: GTSNPN, SVGIG (reference sequence). The CDR3 is CAYGLDRDSTDTQYF. The CDR3, as DNA: TGTGCCTACGGACTGGACAGAGATAGCACAGATACGCAGTATTTT.

The chain carries TRBV7-2 and TRBJ1-6; D uncertain. V lost 0 bases, J lost 0 bases, and 6 bases lay in between. There are 16 residues in the CDR3. In germline, CDR1 is SGHTA, CDR2 FQGNSA. CDR3 sequence: CASSLAISSYNSPLHF. In DNA, the CDR3 is TGTGCCAGCAGCTTAGCCATAAGCTCCTATAATTCACCCCTCCACTTT.

The rearrangement uses TRBV29-1 and TRBJ1-1; weak D call: TRBD1 (6 bases). Germline V gene sequence: CDR1 SQVTM, CDR2 ANQGSEA. This CDR3 contains 13 residues. Trimming took off 6 bases at V and 3 bases at J, with 14 bases between the two ends. CDR3 region: CSVRLGADTEAFF. The CDR3 region has the DNA TGCAGCGTGCGACTGGGGGCGGACACTGAAGCTTTCTTT.

The chain uses TRBV20-1 and TRBJ2-7; 9 nucleotides line up with TRBD2. The CDR3 covers 17 residues. V dropped 0 bases and J dropped 4; count of bases not matched to a gene: 13. Germline V gene lookup returns CDR1 DFQATT and CDR2 SNEGSKA (reference sequence). Here the CDR3 DNA reads TGCAGTGCTAGAGATAGCGGGAGAGACCAGCCGGTATACGAGCAGTACGTC. Translation: CSARDSGRDQPVYEQYV.

This chain connects TRBV28 to TRBJ1-1, with TRBD1 identical over 8 bases. There are 14 residues in the CDR3. Germline CDR1 MDHEN, CDR2 SYDVKM. The V segment lost 5 bases and the J segment 6 bases; nucleotides outside the gene matches: 8. This CDR3 reads CASSRLDRGAEAFF. The CDR3 DNA follows: TGTGCCAGCAGTCGACTCGACAGGGGCGCTGAAGCTTTCTTT.

The chain employs TRBV2 and TRBJ2-5, with D tentatively TRBD2 (5 bases). Trimming removed 7 bases at V and 5 bases at J, with 23 bases between. The germline V gene has CDR1 SNHLY and CDR2 FYNNEI. This CDR3 spans 16 amino acids. The DNA for the CDR3 is TGTGCCAGCAAAGTTGCGAAGGGTCCCTCTAGCGAGACCCAGTACTTC. Translation: CASKVAKGPSSETQYF.

This clonotype occurred once. This chain joins TRBV25-1 and TRBJ1-4; possible D gene TRBD1, 6 bases. This CDR3 region has 17 residues. Germline lookup yields CDR1 MGHDK and CDR2 SYGVNS. Trimming removed 3 bases from V and 3 bases from J, with 17 bases in between. In DNA form, the CDR3 reads TGTGCCAGCAGTGATCAGGGGTTGACGCTAGCTAATGAAAAACTGTTTTTT. This codes for CASSDQGLTLANEKLFF.

CDR3 loop: CASSHLGGGRRDYEQYF. DNA of the CDR3: TGTGCCAGCAGCCACCTCGGGGGGGGGCGTAGGGACTACGAGCAGTACTTC. The chain recombines TRBV11-2 with TRBJ2-7; 8 nucleotides line up with TRBD2. Looked up from germline, CDR1 is SGHAT and CDR2 is FQNNGV. The V gene end was trimmed by 5 bases and the J gene end by 3 bases; junction bases not matched to a gene: 15. CDR3 length equals 17 residues.

The sample holds one count of this clonotype. The chain recombines TRBV7-8 with TRBJ2-7; 7 bases map to TRBD2. V lost 1 base, J lost 0 bases, and 3 bases stayed unmatched. The CDR3 is 15 amino acids. The germline V gene has CDR1 SGHVS and CDR2 FQNEAQ. The CDR3 sequence: CASSLERGRSYEQYF. The DNA of the CDR3 is TGTGCCAGCAGCTTAGAGCGGGGACGCTCCTACGAGCAGTACTTC.